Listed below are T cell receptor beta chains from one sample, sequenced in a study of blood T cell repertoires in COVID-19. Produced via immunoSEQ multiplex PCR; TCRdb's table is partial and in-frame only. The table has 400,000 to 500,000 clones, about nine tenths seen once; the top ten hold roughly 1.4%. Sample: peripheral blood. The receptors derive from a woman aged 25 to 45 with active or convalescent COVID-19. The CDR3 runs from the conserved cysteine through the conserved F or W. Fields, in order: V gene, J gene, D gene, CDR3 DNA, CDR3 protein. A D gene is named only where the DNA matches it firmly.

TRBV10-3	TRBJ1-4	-	TGTGCCATCTCAAATGTCGGAGGGGAAAAACTGTTTTTT	CAISNVGGEKLFF
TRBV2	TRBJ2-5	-	TGTGCCAGCGGAGGGGGGGTCGAGACCCAGTACTTC	CASGGGVETQYF
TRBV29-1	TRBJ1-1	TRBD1	TGCAACAGGGGGCGCGGGGCTTTCTTT	CNRGRGAFF
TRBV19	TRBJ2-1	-	TGTGCCAGCGGGGACTACAATGAGCAGTTCTTC	CASGDYNEQFF
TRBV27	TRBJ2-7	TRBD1	TGTGCCAGCAGAAAGACAGGGGCCTACGAGCAGTACTTC	CASRKTGAYEQYF
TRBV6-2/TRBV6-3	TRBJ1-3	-	TGTGCCAGCAGTTTTTATACTGGAAACACCATATATTTT	CASSFYTGNTIYF
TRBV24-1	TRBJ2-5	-	TGTGCCACCAGTGATTTTGAGGTTCGGGGGTTTGGGACCCAGTACTTC	CATSDFEVRGFGTQYF
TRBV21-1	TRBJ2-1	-	TGTGCCAGCAGCCCCCGGGGAGTTTTGCGGGAGGACTCCTACAATGAGCAGTTCTTC	CASSPRGVLREDSYNEQFF
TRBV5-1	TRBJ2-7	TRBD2	TGCGCCAGCAGCTTGGTGCGGGGGGGATTCGACGAGCAGTACTTC	CASSLVRGGFDEQYF
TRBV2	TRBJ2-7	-	TGTGCCAGCAGTGAAAAGGGGGGGCTTGACGAGCAGTACTTC	CASSEKGGLDEQYF